This TCR beta chain was documented in a study of OX40 agonist ivuxolimab in advanced cancers. Measured with immunoSEQ multiplex PCR; TCRdb has only the in-frame clones, and not every one. The table shows approximately 23,000 clones, with approximately 80% occurring only once. Germline V gives CDR1 SGDLS, CDR2 YYNGEE. With V trimmed by 4 bases and J by 5 bases, 3 bases remained unmatched. The CDR3 has 14 amino acids. Sequenced here: CD4+ or CD8+ T cells sorted from blood, sampled in a trial of the OX40 agonist ivuxolimab. The J gene is TRBJ2-1, the V gene TRBV9, with TRBD2 matching over 10 bases. This receptor was taken from an adult with an advanced solid tumor such as melanoma, head and neck, liver or kidney cancer. CDR3 bases: TGTGCCAGCAGCTCTAGCGGGAGTAACAATGAGCAGTTCTTC. Its translation is CASSSSGSNNEQFF.